The 28 T cell receptor beta chains below all came from one sample that was sequenced in a study of blood T cell repertoires in COVID-19. Clones were read by immunoSEQ multiplex PCR, and TCRdb kept only the in-frame ones, dropping some. The sample contains about 240,000 clones, around 87% of which appear only once. Sample: PBMCs or T cells enriched from blood (not recorded which). These receptor sequences come from a middle-aged woman with acute COVID-19.

CDR3 nucleotide sequence: TGTGCCAGCAGTTTGGGACAGGGGGCGGCCGGGGAGCTGTTTTTT. Protein: CASSLGQGAAGELFF. V gene TRBV25-1 combines with J gene TRBJ2-2; TRBD1 aligns across 12 bases. Germline assignment: CDR1 MGHDK and CDR2 SYGVNS. The CDR3 is 15 residues long. Trimming cost V 5 bases and J 6 bases; bases outside gene matches: 4.

V gene TRBV30 combines with J gene TRBJ2-7, with a weak D call TRBD1 (6 bases). With 0 bases removed from V and 6 bases from J, the gap between germline ends came to 12 bases. This CDR3 has 13 residues. Germline CDR1 GTSNPN, CDR2 SVGIG (reference sequence). The DNA for the CDR3 is TGTGCCTGGAGTGTACTTCAGGGGCGCGAGCAGTACTTC. Its translation is CAWSVLQGREQYF.

The V call is TRBV19, the J call TRBJ1-1; perhaps TRBD1 as D (5 bases). The CDR3 is 12 residues long. The germline V gene has CDR1 LNHDA and CDR2 SQIVND (reference sequence). V shed 11 bases and J shed 7 bases, with 17 bases lying between them. CDR3 bases: TGTGCCTCCGCAGTAGCAGGGATTGAAGCTTTCTTT. Translation: CASAVAGIEAFF. Combining the CDR3 with reference TRBV19 and TRBJ1-1 gives the whole variable domain DGGITQSPKYLFRKEGQNVTLSCEQNLNHDAMYWYRQDPGQGLRLIYYSQIVNDFQKGDIAEGYSVSREKKESFPLTVTSAQKNPTAFYLCASAVAGIEAFFGQGTRLTVV.

The chain links TRBV4-1 to TRBJ2-5; D is perhaps TRBD1 (5 bases). The germline CDR1 and CDR2 sequences are MGHRA and YSYEKL. There are 17 residues in the CDR3. With 0 bases removed from V and 2 bases from J, the gap between germline ends came to 16 bases. The CDR3 DNA follows: TGCGCCAGCAGCCAAGATCCGCATGGGGCGCAGCAAGAGACCCAGTACTTC. Translating gives CASSQDPHGAQQETQYF.

The chain employs TRBV5-1 and TRBJ2-7; 8 nucleotides align to TRBD1. This CDR3 has 15 residues. Trimming took 3 bases from V and 0 from J; bases not matched to a gene: 5. Germline CDR1 and CDR2: SGHRS and YFSETQ. The CDR3 sequence: CASSSGTGSSYEQYF. The CDR3 nucleotides are TGCGCCAGCAGCTCAGGGACAGGCAGCTCCTACGAGCAGTACTTC.

For this clone: Other DNA sequences in this sample translate to the same CDR3. The V call is TRBV7-9, the J call TRBJ2-7; 12 nucleotides line up with TRBD2. Germline V gene lookup returns CDR1 SEHNR and CDR2 FQNEAQ (reference sequence). CDR3 length equals 15 residues. The trim removed 4 bases at V and 6 bases at J, leaving 7 bases unmatched. The CDR3 nucleotides read TGTGCCAGCAGCTCCCCGGGACTAGCGGGTAGCGAGCAGTACTTC. Residues: CASSSPGLAGSEQYF.

The chain is built from TRBV7-9 and TRBJ2-7; D gene unclear. Trimming removed 1 base at V and 5 bases at J, with 6 bases between. The CDR3 spans 12 residues. From germline, CDR1 is SEHNR and CDR2 FQNEAQ (reference sequence). As DNA, the CDR3 is TGTGCCAGCAGCTTAGTCCAGGACGAGCAGTACTTC. This encodes CASSLVQDEQYF. The full variable domain, its missing parts supplied by reference TRBV7-9 and TRBJ2-7, is DTGVSQNPRHKITKRGQNVTFRCDPISEHNRLYWYRQTLGQGPEFLTYFQNEAQLEKSRLLSDRFSAERPKGSFSTLEIQRTEQGDSAMYLCASSLVQDEQYFGPGTRLTVT.

The chain combines TRBV7-8 with TRBJ2-7; no clear D. Germline V gives CDR1 SGHVS, CDR2 FQNEAQ. V dropped 1 base and J dropped 3 bases, with 7 bases sitting between them. This CDR3 is built from 13 residues. CDR3 coding DNA: TGTGCCAGCAGCTTAGTTCGGGTCTACGAGCAGTACTTC. It specifies CASSLVRVYEQYF. Using reference TRBV7-8 and TRBJ2-7 for the parts outside the CDR3, the full variable domain is GAGVSQSPRYKVAKRGQDVALRCDPISGHVSLFWYQQALGQGPEFLTYFQNEAQLDKSGLPSDRFFAERPEGSVSTLKIQRTQQEDSAVYLCASSLVRVYEQYFGPGTRLTVT.

The table lists this clone with a count of one. V usage is TRBV30 and J usage is TRBJ2-6; maybe TRBD2 (5 bases). The CDR3 is 15 amino acids. Germline CDR1 reads GTSNPN; CDR2 reads SVGIG (reference sequence). V lost 0 bases and J 4 bases, leaving 10 bases between the germline ends. The CDR3 DNA is TGTGCCTGGAGTGTGGAGGATACCGGGGCCAACGTCCTGACTTTC. The encoded protein is CAWSVEDTGANVLTF.

The CDR3 DNA reads as TGCGCCAGCAGCTTGGTACCTGGACAGGGGGCGAGTGAGCAGTACTTC. It yields the protein CASSLVPGQGASEQYF. V and J are TRBV5-1 and TRBJ2-7; 11 nucleotides align to TRBD1. V lost 0 bases to trimming and J lost 7 bases; unmatched junction nucleotides: 9. This CDR3 has 16 amino acids. Germline V gene data show CDR1 as SGHRS and CDR2 as YFSETQ.

This clone was found once. Written as DNA, the CDR3 is TGTGCCAGCAGTGCGCCCTCCGGACTAGCCTCTTGGGATGAGCAGTTCTTC. Translation gives CASSAPSGLASWDEQFF. The chain recombines TRBV2 with TRBJ2-1, with 8 bases that match TRBD2. Looked up from germline, CDR1 is SNHLY and CDR2 is FYNNEI. V dropped 4 bases and J dropped 8; count of bases not matched to a gene: 16. The CDR3 contains 17 residues.

The chain has TRBV7-8 and TRBJ1-2, with 8 bases that match TRBD1. The CDR3 is 15 residues long. Trimming cost V 1 base and J 7 bases; bases outside gene matches: 8. Germline CDR1 is SGHVS and CDR2 is FQNEAQ. The CDR3 region is CASSLVAGGKGGYTF. Here the CDR3 DNA reads TGTGCCAGCAGCTTAGTGGCAGGGGGCAAAGGTGGCTACACCTTC.

The chain is built from TRBV10-3 and TRBJ2-2, with a weak D call TRBD2 (6 bases). Trimming took off 7 bases at V and 10 bases at J, with 10 bases between the two ends. CDR3 size: 11 residues. The germline V gene has CDR1 ENHRY and CDR2 SYGVKD. CDR3 DNA: TGTGCCATCAAAGTAGCGGAGGAGCTGTTTTTT. Translating it yields CAIKVAEELFF.

In DNA, the CDR3 is TGTGCCAGCAGCACTGACAGGAACTACGAGCAGTACTTC. Amino acid sequence: CASSTDRNYEQYF. The chain links TRBV7-8 to TRBJ2-7; D may be TRBD1 (6 bases). Germline V gene lookup returns CDR1 SGHVS and CDR2 FQNEAQ. The CDR3 totals 13 residues. Trimming took off 5 bases at V and 3 bases at J, with 11 bases between the two ends.

The chain recombines TRBV24-1 with TRBJ1-2; possible D gene TRBD1, 6 bases. This CDR3 spans 13 amino acids. Germline V lookup: CDR1 KGHDR, CDR2 SFDVKD. V was cut by 7 bases and J by 8 bases, with 16 bases left in between. The CDR3 region has the DNA TGTGCCACCAGCGGGGCTGGGGGCAGAGGCTACACCTTC. Translating it yields CATSGAGGRGYTF.

This clone was recorded only once. The chain links TRBV15 to TRBJ2-2; no clear D. The CDR3 has 12 residues. Germline V gives CDR1 LNHNV, CDR2 YYDKDF (reference sequence). Trimming removed 2 bases from V and 7 bases from J, with 5 bases in between. CDR3 sequence: CATSRNNGELFF. In nucleotides, the CDR3 is TGTGCCACCAGCAGAAATAACGGGGAGCTGTTTTTT.

J is TRBJ2-5 and V is TRBV27; TRBD1 matches at 8 bases. The V gene's germline CDR1 is MNHEY and CDR2 SMNVEV (reference sequence). V lost 2 bases to trimming and J lost 7 bases; unmatched junction nucleotides: 3. The CDR3 is 13 residues long. CDR3 protein: CASSLGTGGTQYF. The CDR3 region has the DNA TGTGCCAGCAGTTTAGGAACAGGGGGGACCCAGTACTTC.

The chain combines TRBV5-4 with TRBJ2-5; a possible D gene is TRBD2 (5 bases). With 1 base removed from V and 4 bases from J, the gap between germline ends came to 14 bases. The CDR3 extends over 15 amino acids. In germline, CDR1 is SGHNT, CDR2 YYREEE (reference sequence). The CDR3 DNA reads TGTGCCAGCAGCTTGTTCGGCCCGGCGGGAGAGACCCAGTACTTC. This sequence encodes CASSLFGPAGETQYF.

The chain combines TRBV7-8 with TRBJ2-5; 11 bases line up with TRBD2. The germline CDR1 and CDR2 sequences are SGHVS and FQNEAQ. V dropped 3 bases and J dropped 2; count of bases not matched to a gene: 5. CDR3 length: 16 residues. The CDR3 loop is CASSFRLAGHQETQYF. Here the CDR3 DNA reads TGTGCCAGCAGCTTTCGACTAGCGGGGCATCAAGAGACCCAGTACTTC.

J is TRBJ2-1 and V is TRBV20-1, with D uncertain. Germline values: CDR1 DFQATT, CDR2 SNEGSKA (reference sequence). V was clipped by 2 bases and J by 9 bases, with 8 bases between them. The CDR3 length is 11 residues. The CDR3 nucleotides read TGCAGTGCTAGACAACCGGGTGAGCAGTTCTTC. It encodes CSARQPGEQFF.

This chain links TRBV18 with TRBJ1-1; possible D gene TRBD1, 6 bases. V gave up 4 bases and J gave up 0 bases, with 12 bases separating them. From germline, CDR1 is KGHSH and CDR2 LQKENI. The CDR3 loop spans 15 amino acids. The CDR3 sequence: CASSLNRDMNTEAFF. The CDR3 coding sequence is TGTGCCAGCTCACTTAACCGGGACATGAACACTGAAGCTTTCTTT.

This CDR3 reads CASSSGTDNSPLHF. The CDR3 coding sequence is TGTGCCAGCAGCTCCGGGACAGACAATTCACCCCTCCACTTT. V is TRBV9 and J is TRBJ1-6; 7 positions agree with TRBD1. Per germline, CDR1 SGDLS and CDR2 YYNGEE. The ends lost 4 bases at V and 7 bases at J; junction bases unmatched: 5. This CDR3 spans 14 amino acids.

This chain uses TRBV5-5 with TRBJ1-1, with 10 positions matching TRBD1. CDR1 and CDR2 (germline): SGHKS, YYEKEE (reference sequence). The CDR3 is made up of 16 amino acids. With V trimmed by 4 bases and J by 0 bases, 6 bases remained unmatched. The CDR3 protein is CASSHRDRGMNTEAFF. In nucleotides, the CDR3 is TGTGCCAGCAGCCACCGGGACAGGGGAATGAACACTGAAGCTTTCTTT.

J is TRBJ2-5 and V is TRBV12-2; the table's D call of TRBD1 was not tested on the DNA. TRBV12-2 is given as a pseudogene. The CDR3 has 18 residues. CDR3 protein: CASRLAYPGTGGEETQYF. The DNA of the CDR3 is TGTGCAAGTCGCTTAGCGTATCCAGGGACAGGGGGCGAAGAGACCCAGTACTTC.

V and J are TRBV5-6 and TRBJ2-1, with 7 bases fitting TRBD2. The CDR3 runs to 14 residues. Looked up from germline, CDR1 is SGHDT and CDR2 is YYEEEE. Trimming removed 6 bases from V and 0 bases from J; junction bases left unmatched: 3. The CDR3 loop is CASTRGSSYNEQFF. CDR3 coding DNA: TGTGCCAGCACTCGCGGGAGCTCCTACAATGAGCAGTTCTTC.

The chain links TRBV27 to TRBJ1-1; 7 bases fit TRBD1. V lost 3 bases to trimming and J lost 4 bases; unmatched junction nucleotides: 5. CDR1 and CDR2 from the germline V gene are MNHEY and SMNVEV (reference sequence). The CDR3 covers 14 residues. For the CDR3, the DNA is TGTGCCAGCAGTTTGAACAGGGGTAGCACTGAAGCTTTCTTT. This sequence encodes CASSLNRGSTEAFF.

This clone was observed once. The rearrangement links TRBV28 to TRBJ2-5; tentative D call: TRBD2 (7 bases). CDR1 and CDR2 from the germline V gene are MDHEN and SYDVKM. Trimming removed 5 bases from V and 5 bases from J, with 21 bases in between. The CDR3 is 16 residues long. The CDR3 protein is CASSLRGRARSETQYF. The DNA of the CDR3 is TGTGCCAGCAGTCTTAGGGGGAGGGCCCGTTCCGAGACCCAGTACTTC. Full variable domain (missing parts from reference TRBV28 and TRBJ2-5): DVKVTQSSRYLVKRTGEKVFLECVQDMDHENMFWYRQDPGLGLRLIYFSYDVKMKEKGDIPEGYSVSREKKERFSLILESASTNQTSMYLCASSLRGRARSETQYFGPGTRLLVL.

The V gene is TRBV28, the J gene TRBJ1-4, with TRBD1 matching over 9 bases. The CDR3 has 14 amino acids. Germline CDR1 reads MDHEN; CDR2 reads SYDVKM. The CDR3 protein is CAHRGRLANEKLFF. CDR3 in DNA: TGTGCTCACAGGGGGCGCCTGGCTAATGAAAAACTGTTTTTT.